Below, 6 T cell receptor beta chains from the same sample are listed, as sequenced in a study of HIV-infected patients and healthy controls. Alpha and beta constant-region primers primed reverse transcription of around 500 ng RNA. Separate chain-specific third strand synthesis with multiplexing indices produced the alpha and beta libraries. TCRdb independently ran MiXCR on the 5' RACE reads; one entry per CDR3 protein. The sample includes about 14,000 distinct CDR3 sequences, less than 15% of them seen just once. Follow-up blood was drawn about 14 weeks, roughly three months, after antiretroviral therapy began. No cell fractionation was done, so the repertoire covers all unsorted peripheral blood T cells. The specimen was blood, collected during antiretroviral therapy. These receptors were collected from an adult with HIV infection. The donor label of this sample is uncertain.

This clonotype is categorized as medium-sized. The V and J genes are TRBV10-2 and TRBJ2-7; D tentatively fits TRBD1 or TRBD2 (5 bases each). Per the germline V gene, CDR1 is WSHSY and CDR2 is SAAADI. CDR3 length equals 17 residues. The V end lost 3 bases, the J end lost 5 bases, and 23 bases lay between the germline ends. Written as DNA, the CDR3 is TGCGCCAGCAGTGACCGGGGCCGGGCTTTATCCCCTGACGAGCAGTACTTC. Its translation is CASSDRGRALSPDEQYF.

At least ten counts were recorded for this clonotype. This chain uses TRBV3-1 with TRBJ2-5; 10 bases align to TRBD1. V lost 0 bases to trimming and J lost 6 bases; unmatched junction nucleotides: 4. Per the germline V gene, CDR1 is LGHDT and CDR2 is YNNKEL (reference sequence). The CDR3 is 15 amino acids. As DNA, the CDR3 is TGTGCCAGCAGCCAAGACGGACAGGGGGTAAAGACCCAGTACTTC. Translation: CASSQDGQGVKTQYF.

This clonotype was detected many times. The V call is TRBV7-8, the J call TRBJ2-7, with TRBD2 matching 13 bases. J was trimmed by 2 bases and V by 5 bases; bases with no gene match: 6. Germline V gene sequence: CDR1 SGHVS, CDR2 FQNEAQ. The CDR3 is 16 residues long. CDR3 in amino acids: CASSPYGLAGAYEQYF. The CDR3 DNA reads TGTGCCAGCAGCCCATACGGACTAGCGGGAGCCTACGAGCAGTACTTC.

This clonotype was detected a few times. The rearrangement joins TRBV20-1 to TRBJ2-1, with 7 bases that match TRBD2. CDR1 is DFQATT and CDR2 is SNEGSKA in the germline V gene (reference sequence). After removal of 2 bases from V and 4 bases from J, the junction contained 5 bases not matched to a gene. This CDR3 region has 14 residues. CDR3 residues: CSARSREAYNEQFF. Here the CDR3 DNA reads TGCAGTGCTAGATCCCGGGAGGCTTACAATGAGCAGTTCTTC.

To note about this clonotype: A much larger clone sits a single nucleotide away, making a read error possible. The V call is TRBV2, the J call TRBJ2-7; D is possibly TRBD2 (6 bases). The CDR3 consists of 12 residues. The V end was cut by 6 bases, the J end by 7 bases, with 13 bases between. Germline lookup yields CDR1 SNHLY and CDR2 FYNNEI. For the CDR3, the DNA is TGTGCCAGCAGGTCGGGAGTAGGTGAGCAGTACTTC. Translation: CASRSGVGEQYF.

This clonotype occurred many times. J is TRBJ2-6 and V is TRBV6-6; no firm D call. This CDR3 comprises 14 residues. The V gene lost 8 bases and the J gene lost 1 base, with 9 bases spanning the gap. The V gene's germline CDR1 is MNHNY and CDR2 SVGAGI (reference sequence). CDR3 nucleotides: TGTGCCAGCCATGAACAATCTGGGGCCAACGTCCTGACTTTC. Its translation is CASHEQSGANVLTF.